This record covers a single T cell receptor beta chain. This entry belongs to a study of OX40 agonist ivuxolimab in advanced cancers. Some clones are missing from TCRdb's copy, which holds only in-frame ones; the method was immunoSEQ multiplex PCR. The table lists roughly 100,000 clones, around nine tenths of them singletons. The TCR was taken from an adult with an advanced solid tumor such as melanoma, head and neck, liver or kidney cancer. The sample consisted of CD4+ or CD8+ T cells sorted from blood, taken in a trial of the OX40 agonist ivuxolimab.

CDR3: CASSLEGTGQPQHF. For the CDR3, the DNA is TGCGCCAGCAGCTTGGAAGGGACCGGTCAGCCCCAGCATTTT. The chain couples TRBV5-1 to TRBJ1-5; tentatively, D is TRBD1 (5 bases). Per the germline V gene, CDR1 is SGHRS and CDR2 is YFSETQ. V lost 0 bases and J 6 bases, leaving 10 bases between the germline ends. This CDR3 region has 14 residues.